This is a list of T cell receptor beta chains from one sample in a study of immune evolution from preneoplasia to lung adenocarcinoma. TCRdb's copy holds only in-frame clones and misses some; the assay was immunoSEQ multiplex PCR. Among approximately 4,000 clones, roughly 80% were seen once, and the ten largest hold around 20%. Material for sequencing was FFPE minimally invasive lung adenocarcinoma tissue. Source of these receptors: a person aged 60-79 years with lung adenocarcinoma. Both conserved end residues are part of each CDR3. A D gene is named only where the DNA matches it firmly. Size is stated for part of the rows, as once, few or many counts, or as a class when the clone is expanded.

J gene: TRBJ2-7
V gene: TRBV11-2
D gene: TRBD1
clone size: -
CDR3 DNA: TGTGCCAGCAGCCCGGGACAGGGGGCCTACGAGCAGTACTTC
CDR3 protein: CASSPGQGAYEQYF

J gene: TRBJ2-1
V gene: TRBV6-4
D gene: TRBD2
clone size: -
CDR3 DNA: TGTGCCAGCAGTGACTCAAAGACTAGCGGGGGGGCCGATGAGCAGTTCTTC
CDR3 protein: CASSDSKTSGGADEQFF

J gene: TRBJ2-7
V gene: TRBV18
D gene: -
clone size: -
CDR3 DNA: TGTGCCAGCACATCGGTTACCGGGGTCCCCTACGAGCAGTACTTC
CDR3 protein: CASTSVTGVPYEQYF

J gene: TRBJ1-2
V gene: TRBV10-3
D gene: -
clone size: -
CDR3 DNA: TGTGCCATCAGTGACCAACAGGGCTACTATGGCTACACCTTC
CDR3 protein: CAISDQQGYYGYTF

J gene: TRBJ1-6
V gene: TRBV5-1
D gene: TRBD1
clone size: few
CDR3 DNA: TGCGCCAGCAGGCGGGGACAGGAGAATTCACCCCTCCACTTT
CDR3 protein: CASRRGQENSPLHF

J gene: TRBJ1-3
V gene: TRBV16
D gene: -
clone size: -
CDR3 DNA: TGTGCCAGCAGCAGAGCGCAGGTTGGATCTGGAAACACCATATATTTT
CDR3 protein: CASSRAQVGSGNTIYF

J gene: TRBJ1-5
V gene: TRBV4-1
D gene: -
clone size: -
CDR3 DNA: TGCGCCAGCAGCCCGACAGCCCCCAATCAGCCCCAGCATTTT
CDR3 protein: CASSPTAPNQPQHF

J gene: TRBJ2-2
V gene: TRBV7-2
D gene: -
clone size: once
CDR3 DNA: TGTGCCAGCAGCCAACTGAGGGATTCGGGCGGGGAGCTGTTTTTT
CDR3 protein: CASSQLRDSGGELFF

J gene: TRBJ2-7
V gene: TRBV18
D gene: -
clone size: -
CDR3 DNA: TGTGCCAGCTCATCGACTAACAGGGTCTCCGAGCAGTACTTC
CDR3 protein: CASSSTNRVSEQYF

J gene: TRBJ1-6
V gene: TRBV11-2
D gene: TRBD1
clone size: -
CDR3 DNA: TGTGCCAGCAGCTTAGAAATAGGGACAGAGGATTCACCCCTCCACTTT
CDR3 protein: CASSLEIGTEDSPLHF

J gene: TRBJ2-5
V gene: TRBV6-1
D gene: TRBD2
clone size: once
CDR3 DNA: TGTGCCAGCAGTGAACCGAGCGGGGGGTACCAAGAGACCCAGTACTTC
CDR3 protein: CASSEPSGGYQETQYF

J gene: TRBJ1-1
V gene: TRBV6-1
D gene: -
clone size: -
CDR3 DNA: TGTGCCAGCAGTCGAGGTGGGGAGAGGACTGAAGCTTTCTTT
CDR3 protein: CASSRGGERTEAFF

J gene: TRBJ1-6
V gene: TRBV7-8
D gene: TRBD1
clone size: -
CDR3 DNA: TGTGCCAGCAGCCCCCCGACAGGGTACTCCTATAATTCACCCCTCCACTTT
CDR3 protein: CASSPPTGYSYNSPLHF

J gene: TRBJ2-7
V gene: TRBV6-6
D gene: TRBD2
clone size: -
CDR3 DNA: TGTGCCAGCAGGAACCTAGCGGGGGTAAGCTCCTACGAGCAGTACTTT
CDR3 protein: CASRNLAGVSSYEQYF

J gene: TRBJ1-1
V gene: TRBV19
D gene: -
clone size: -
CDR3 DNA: TGTGCCAGTAGTATATTCGGGACACTGGGCACTGAAGCTTTCTTT
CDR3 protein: CASSIFGTLGTEAFF

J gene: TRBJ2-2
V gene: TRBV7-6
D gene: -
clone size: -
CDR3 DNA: TGTGCCAGCAGCTTAGGGACAGCGAACACCGGGGAGCTGTTTTTT
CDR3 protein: CASSLGTANTGELFF

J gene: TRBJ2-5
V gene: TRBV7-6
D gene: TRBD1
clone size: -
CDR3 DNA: TGTGCCAGCAGCCCGGAGACAGGGGGGACCCAGTACTTC
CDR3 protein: CASSPETGGTQYF

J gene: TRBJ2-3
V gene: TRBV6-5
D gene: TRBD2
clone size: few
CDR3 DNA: TGTGCCAGCAGCAGGCTAGCGGGGGGGCCGGAAACGCAGTATTTT
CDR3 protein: CASSRLAGGPETQYF

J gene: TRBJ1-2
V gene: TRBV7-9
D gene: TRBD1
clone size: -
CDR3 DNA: TGTGCCAGCAGCTTAGCCGGACAGGGGTGGTATGGCTACACCTTC
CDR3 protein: CASSLAGQGWYGYTF

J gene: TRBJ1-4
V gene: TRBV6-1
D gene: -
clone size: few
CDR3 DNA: TGTGCCAGCAGTCAGCAGGGAGTGACTAATGAAAAACTGTTTTTT
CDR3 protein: CASSQQGVTNEKLFF

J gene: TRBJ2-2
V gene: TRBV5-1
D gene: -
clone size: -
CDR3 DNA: TGCGCCAGCAGGGAGGGGGTGACCACCGGGGAGCTGTTTTTT
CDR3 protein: CASREGVTTGELFF

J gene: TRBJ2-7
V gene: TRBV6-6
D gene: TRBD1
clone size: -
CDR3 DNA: TGTGCCAGCACCGGGGCAGGGGGCAGAGCCGAGCAGTACTTC
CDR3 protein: CASTGAGGRAEQYF

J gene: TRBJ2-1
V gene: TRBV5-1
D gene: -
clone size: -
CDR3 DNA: TGCGCCAGCAGAAATCGGACAGACCCCTACAATGAGCAGTTCTTC
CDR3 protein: CASRNRTDPYNEQFF

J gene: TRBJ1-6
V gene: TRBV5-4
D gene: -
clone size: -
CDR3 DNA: TGTGCCAGCAGCTTGTTCCGAGGACAGTGGAATTCACCCCTCCACTTT
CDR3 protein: CASSLFRGQWNSPLHF

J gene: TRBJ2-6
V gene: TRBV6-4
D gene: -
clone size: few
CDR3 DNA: TGTGCCAGCAGCCCGGGTCACTCTGGGGCCAACGTCCTGACTTTC
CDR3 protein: CASSPGHSGANVLTF

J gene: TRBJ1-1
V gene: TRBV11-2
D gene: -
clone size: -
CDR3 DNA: TGTGCCAGCAGCTTAGCAGGGGACACTGAAGCTTTCTTT
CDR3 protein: CASSLAGDTEAFF

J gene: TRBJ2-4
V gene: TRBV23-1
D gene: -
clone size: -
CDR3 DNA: TGCGCCAGCAGTCGGGCCAAAAGGGGGGGCAAAAACATTCAGTACTTC
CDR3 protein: CASSRAKRGGKNIQYF

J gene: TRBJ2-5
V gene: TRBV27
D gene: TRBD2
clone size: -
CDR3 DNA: TGTGCCAGCAGTCAACTAGCGGGGGGTGTAGAGACCCAGTACTTC
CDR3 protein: CASSQLAGGVETQYF

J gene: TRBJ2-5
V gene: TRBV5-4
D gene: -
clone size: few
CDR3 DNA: TGTGCCAGCAGCTTGGAGGCAGGGCAAGAGACCCAGTACTTC
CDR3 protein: CASSLEAGQETQYF

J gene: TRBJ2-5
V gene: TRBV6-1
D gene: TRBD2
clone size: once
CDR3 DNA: TGTGCCAGCAATCAGGGCGGGGGTCCGGAGACCCAGTACTTC
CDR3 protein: CASNQGGGPETQYF